The 4 T cell receptor beta chains listed next were all sequenced from one sample in a study of blood T cell repertoires in COVID-19. TCRdb's copy holds only in-frame clones and misses some; the assay was immunoSEQ multiplex PCR. The table shows 200,000 to 300,000 clones, with roughly 79% occurring only once. Sequencing was carried out using peripheral blood. These receptors originate from an elderly woman with COVID-19, enrolled during active disease.

The chain uses TRBV7-9 and TRBJ2-2; 8 bases fit TRBD1. Unmatched junction bases numbered 0, after V lost 0 bases and J lost 0 bases. CDR3 length equals 16 residues. CDR1 and CDR2 (germline): SEHNR, FQNEAQ (reference sequence). DNA for the CDR3: TGTGCCAGCAGCTTAGCGACAGGGGCGAACACCGGGGAGCTGTTTTTT. Translation gives CASSLATGANTGELFF.

The rearrangement joins TRBV18 to TRBJ1-2; perhaps TRBD1 as D (5 bases). The CDR3 has 13 amino acids. Germline V gene data show CDR1 as KGHSH and CDR2 as LQKENI. The V end lost 0 bases, the J end lost 4 bases, and 6 bases lay between the germline ends. The CDR3 loop reads CASSPPTGYGYTF. In DNA form, the CDR3 reads TGTGCCAGCTCACCACCAACAGGCTATGGCTACACCTTC.

This clone was seen only once. V gene TRBV5-1 combines with J gene TRBJ2-7; 8 nucleotides align to TRBD1. V lost 2 bases to trimming and J lost 4 bases; unmatched junction nucleotides: 8. The length of the CDR3 is 15 residues. Germline V gene data show CDR1 as SGHRS and CDR2 as YFSETQ. As DNA, the CDR3 is TGCGCCAGCAGCTTACAGACAGGGGCCGTTTACGAGCAGTACTTC. Translated: CASSLQTGAVYEQYF.

The V call is TRBV15, the J call TRBJ2-7, with D unresolved. V lost 3 bases and J 4 bases, leaving 10 bases between the germline ends. The CDR3 runs 13 residues. Germline values: CDR1 LNHNV, CDR2 YYDKDF (reference sequence). DNA for the CDR3: TGTGCCACCAGCAGGCCCGACGGGTACGAGCAGTACTTC. Its protein product is CATSRPDGYEQYF.